These 9 T cell receptor beta chains share one sample of origin, sequenced in a study of T cells in Graves' hyperthyroidism and ophthalmopathy. Amplified TCR beta CDR3 regions came from RNA transcripts. The TCR CDR3 first-round RT-PCR relied on the HTBI primer set. TCRdb reprocessed the multiplex PCR reads via MiXCR and lists one record per CDR3 protein. This table holds 500,000 to 550,000 distinct CDR3 sequences, about a fifth found once. The sample was blood. These receptors originate from a man aged 18-30 years with Graves' hyperthyroidism.

The chain couples TRBV20-1 to TRBJ1-6, with 9 bases identical to TRBD1. This CDR3 spans 16 amino acids. The germline CDR1 and CDR2 sequences are DFQATT and SNEGSKA (reference sequence). V lost 0 bases to trimming and J lost 5 bases; unmatched junction nucleotides: 5. The CDR3 region has the DNA TGCAGTGCTAGAGATGGACAGGGGTACGATAATTCACCCCTCCACTTT. Amino acid sequence: CSARDGQGYDNSPLHF.

The chain has TRBV10-3 and TRBJ1-3; D possibly corresponds to TRBD1 (6 bases). Germline V CDR1 and CDR2: ENHRY, SYGVKD. This CDR3 has 17 amino acids. The V end lost 1 base, the J end lost 0 bases, and 13 bases lay between the germline ends. CDR3 region: CAISELNDRSSGNTIYF. The CDR3 coding sequence is TGTGCCATCAGTGAGTTAAACGACAGGAGCTCTGGAAACACCATATATTTT.

Regarding this clonotype: A much larger clonotype is one base distant, so this may be a read error. Because it lacks the conserved phenylalanine or tryptophan at the end, this CDR3 is likely a read error. The chain recombines TRBV12-3 or TRBV12-4 with TRBJ1-5; D is ambiguous. V was trimmed by 6 bases and J by 6 bases, leaving 12 bases between them. The length of the CDR3 is 13 residues. The CDR3 DNA sequence: TGTGCCAGCAGCAATGGCTCGACTCAGCCCCAGCATTAT. This codes for CASSNGSTQPQHY.

This clonotype was detected ten times or more. The chain links TRBV15 to TRBJ2-7; D unresolved. Germline V lookup: CDR1 LNHNV, CDR2 YYDKDF (reference sequence). The V end lost 0 bases, the J end lost 2 bases, and 14 bases lay between the germline ends. The CDR3 totals 16 residues. The CDR3 DNA sequence: TGTGCCACCAGCAGAGAGGTGGGAATAGTAGCCTACGAGCAGTACTTC. This codes for CATSREVGIVAYEQYF.

The chain combines TRBV12-3 or TRBV12-4 with TRBJ1-1; no clear D gene. The CDR3 spans 13 residues. Trimming removed 5 bases at V and 2 bases at J, with 9 bases between. The CDR3 DNA follows: TGTGCCAGCAGTCCCCATATTAACACTGAAGCTTTCTTT. As protein: CASSPHINTEAFF.

This clonotype occurred many times. Here the CDR3 DNA reads TGCAGTGCTAGAGCCGGGACAGCTAACTATGGCTACACCTTC. Protein sequence: CSARAGTANYGYTF. The rearrangement joins TRBV20-1 to TRBJ1-2, with 7 positions matching TRBD1. CDR1 and CDR2 (germline): DFQATT, SNEGSKA (reference sequence). J gave up 0 bases and V 1 base, and 2 bases lay outside the gene matches. This CDR3 is built from 14 residues.

The table lists this clonotype with many counts. This chain uses TRBV2 with TRBJ2-7; TRBD1 matches 9 bases. The CDR3 runs to 15 residues. J lost 6 bases, V lost 5 bases, and 11 bases had no gene match. CDR1 SNHLY and CDR2 FYNNEI come from the germline V gene. The CDR3 nucleotides read TGTGCCAGCAGTCCGGGACAGGGCCCATCCGCCGAGCAGTACTTC. It translates to CASSPGQGPSAEQYF.

Ten or more counts support this clonotype. The genes are TRBV27 and TRBJ2-7; D is unresolved. Germline CDR1 reads MNHEY; CDR2 reads SMNVEV (reference sequence). The V gene lost 5 bases and the J gene lost 3 bases, with 14 bases spanning the gap. The CDR3 contains 14 residues. The CDR3 coding sequence is TGTGCCAGCAGTCCCTACGAGAGATTCTACGAGCAGTACTTC. It translates to CASSPYERFYEQYF.

This clonotype has more than one count but fewer than ten. A single base separates this from a much larger clone, so it may be a read error. The chain carries TRBV28 and TRBJ1-3; D uncertain. The CDR3 covers 14 residues. The germline CDR1 and CDR2 sequences are MDHEN and SYDVKM. CDR3 sequence: CAGSLVGSGNTIYF. The DNA for the CDR3 is TGTGCCGGCAGTTTGGTAGGCTCTGGAAACACCATATATTTT.